This T cell receptor (beta chain) was found in a study of T cells in Graves' hyperthyroidism and ophthalmopathy. Study findings and constraints: Ophthalmopathy was identified by the model a median around 6.9 months ahead of onset.

In this sample, this clonotype turned up many times. Its specificity is unknown. The germline V gene has CDR1 MNHEY and CDR2 SMNVEV (reference sequence). V shed 4 bases, J shed 6 bases, and the junction held 12 bases outside the gene matches. CDR3 length equals 16 residues. Amplified TCR beta CDR3 regions derived from RNA transcripts. The HTBI primer set served for first-round RT-PCR of the TCR CDR3. MiXCR was run by TCRdb on the multiplex PCR reads, yielding one entry per CDR3 protein. This table holds roughly 550,000 distinct CDR3 sequences, roughly a sixth found once. Each ophthalmopathy patient scored at least 3 on the Clinical Activity Score and at least 4 on NOSPECS grade, with duration under 3 months. Patients were excluded for uncontrolled infection, other autoimmune disease, pregnancy or lactation.

This sequence joins TRBV27 and TRBJ2-1; 7 nucleotides match TRBD2. What was sequenced was blood. The clonotype was recovered from a woman in her twenties or thirties with Graves' ophthalmopathy. CDR3 sequence reads: CASSYSGTKEVNEQFF. CDR3 nucleotide sequence: TGTGCCAGCAGTTATTCCGGGACTAAGGAGGTCAATGAGCAGTTCTTC.